A single sample is the source of the 31 T cell receptor beta chains below, sequenced in a study of CD8 T cells in ankylosing spondylitis. Points from the study as a whole: Among TCR beta sequences, a motif of under ten highly homologous variants appeared characteristic of ankylosing spondylitis blood.

Their antigens remain unidentified. Each CDR3 protein gets one entry after TCRdb re-called the 5' RACE reads with MiXCR. This table has 700,000 to 1,000,000 distinct CDR3 sequences, 10% to 15% appearing once. What was sequenced was blood, either unsorted or a sorted T cell fraction (not recorded which). These receptors all stem from a male donor with ankylosing spondylitis.

This clonotype was observed at least ten times. The rearrangement uses TRBV20-1 and TRBJ2-1; 9 bases match TRBD2. After removal of 4 bases from V and 3 bases from J, the junction contained 10 bases not matched to a gene. Germline V lookup: CDR1 DFQATT, CDR2 SNEGSKA (reference sequence). The CDR3 covers 16 residues. DNA of the CDR3: TGCAGTGCTAAAAGTCCGCTAGCGGGAAGCTACAATGAGCAGTTCTTC. The encoded protein is CSAKSPLAGSYNEQFF.

This clonotype was seen only a few times. This chain's CDR3 is CSFRKRGNTDTQYF. CDR3 sequence (DNA): TGCAGTTTCAGGAAGCGGGGAAATACAGATACGCAGTATTTT. The gene calls are TRBV20-1 and TRBJ2-3; TRBD2 aligns across 7 bases. Germline CDR1 reads DFQATT; CDR2 reads SNEGSKA (reference sequence). V trimming: 8 bases; J trimming: 3 bases; junction bases outside the gene matches: 11. CDR3 length: 14 amino acids.

This clonotype was found a few times. The chain links TRBV9 to TRBJ1-1, with unresolved D. V shed 4 bases and J shed 3 bases, with 13 bases lying between them. Germline assignment: CDR1 SGDLS and CDR2 YYNGEE. The CDR3 loop spans 14 amino acids. For the CDR3, the DNA is TGTGCCAGCAGCCCCCAGGCGGGGTACACTGAAGCTTTCTTT. Residues: CASSPQAGYTEAFF.

The V gene is TRBV20-1, the J gene TRBJ2-3; no clear D. Looked up from germline, CDR1 is DFQATT and CDR2 is SNEGSKA (reference sequence). V gave up 5 bases and J gave up 1 base, with 13 bases separating them. This CDR3 has 14 residues. The CDR3 protein is CSAARFRGTDTQYF. The CDR3 DNA reads as TGCAGTGCTGCCCGCTTTAGGGGCACAGATACGCAGTATTTT.

This clonotype came up many times. This sequence joins TRBV6-1 and TRBJ2-3, with D possibly matching TRBD1 (5 bases). In germline, CDR1 is MNHNS, CDR2 SASEGT. Between the trimmed V and J ends, which lost 3 bases and 3 bases, there was a span of 10 bases. The length of the CDR3 is 14 residues. CDR3 DNA sequence: TGTGCCAGCAGTGACCGACAGAGGACAGATACGCAGTATTTT. It encodes CASSDRQRTDTQYF.

This clonotype turned up a few times. The chain employs TRBV9 and TRBJ2-1; D unclear. The CDR3 extends over 13 amino acids. V was clipped by 3 bases and J by 5 bases, with 9 bases between them. Per the germline V gene, CDR1 is SGDLS and CDR2 is YYNGEE. The CDR3, as DNA: TGTGCCAGCAGCGCACCAAATAACAATGAGCAGTTCTTC. It translates to CASSAPNNNEQFF.

This clonotype was recorded only once. At one end the junction does not follow the germline gene, possibly because of a read error. The chain links TRBV11-3 to TRBJ2-3; possible D gene TRBD2, 6 bases. The CDR3 runs to 14 residues. Germline CDR1 is SGHNT and CDR2 is YENEEA. Here the CDR3 reads CANSATSSTDTQYF. The CDR3 region has the DNA TGTGCCAACAGCGCCACTAGCAGCACAGATACGCAGTATTTT.

The rearrangement links TRBV6-2 or TRBV6-3 to TRBJ2-5; 13 nucleotides line up with TRBD2. The CDR3 totals 15 residues. The V segment lost 6 bases and the J segment 5 bases; nucleotides outside the gene matches: 6. From germline, CDR1 is MNHEY and CDR2 SVGEGT. The CDR3 is CASRSGLAGFETQYF. The CDR3 nucleotides are TGTGCCAGCAGGTCGGGACTAGCGGGATTTGAGACCCAGTACTTC.

This chain uses TRBV3-1 with TRBJ2-3, with 7 nucleotides matching TRBD2. V was pared by 0 bases and J by 2 bases, with 8 bases of the junction left unmatched. The CDR3 has 17 amino acids. CDR1 is LGHDT and CDR2 is YNNKEL in the germline V gene (reference sequence). CDR3 DNA: TGTGCCAGCAGCCAAGATTCGGGGGGAGACTCCACAGATACGCAGTATTTT. Amino acids: CASSQDSGGDSTDTQYF.

Only a few counts were recorded for this clonotype. The chain carries TRBV6-2 or TRBV6-3 and TRBJ2-3; the D gene is possibly TRBD1 (5 bases). V lost 11 bases and J lost 2, with 17 bases in between. From germline, CDR1 is MNHEY and CDR2 SVGEGT. The CDR3 length is 14 residues. The CDR3, as DNA: TGTGCCGCAAGGGGCTTTCTGGACACAGATACGCAGTATTTT. Amino acid sequence: CAARGFLDTDTQYF.

This clonotype was seen a few times. This chain uses TRBV20-1 with TRBJ2-7; D is uncertain. Deletions cut 0 bases from V and 2 bases from J, with 14 bases between. Germline CDR1 reads DFQATT; CDR2 reads SNEGSKA (reference sequence). This CDR3 comprises 15 residues. The CDR3 loop is CSAREIPLRTYEQYF. The DNA of the CDR3 is TGCAGTGCTAGAGAAATCCCCCTACGAACCTACGAGCAGTACTTC.

V usage is TRBV12-3 or TRBV12-4 and J usage is TRBJ1-2, with D hard to call. The CDR3 spans 13 residues. V was pared by 0 bases and J by 8 bases, with 10 bases between. In nucleotides, the CDR3 is TGTGCCAGCAGTTTAGCGCTAAGTGGGGGCTACACCTTC. It yields the protein CASSLALSGGYTF.

This clonotype was observed a handful of times. The DNA for the CDR3 is TGCGCCAGCAGTGAGGGGACTATCCAAGAGACCCAGTACTTC. This gives the protein CASSEGTIQETQYF. The chain joins TRBV10-1 to TRBJ2-5; 7 bases fit TRBD2. CDR1 and CDR2 from the germline V gene are WNHNN and SYGVQD (reference sequence). V was pared by 2 bases and J by 1 base, with 1 base of the junction left unmatched. This CDR3 comprises 14 residues.

A few counts support this clonotype. The rearrangement uses TRBV12-3 or TRBV12-4 and TRBJ2-1; tentatively, D is TRBD2 (5 bases). This CDR3 region has 12 residues. V lost 11 bases and J lost 0, with 8 bases in between. CDR3 sequence reads: CALGSSYNEQFF. The CDR3 nucleotides read TGTGCCCTAGGGAGCTCCTACAATGAGCAGTTCTTC.

The chain has TRBV7-2 and TRBJ2-3, with 7 positions matching TRBD1. From germline, CDR1 is SGHTA and CDR2 FQGNSA. CDR3 length: 15 amino acids. V was clipped by 6 bases and J by 0 bases; unmatched bases: 6. DNA of the CDR3: TGTGCCAGCAGTAGGCAGGGGGTCAGCACAGATACGCAGTATTTT. Translated: CASSRQGVSTDTQYF.

This clonotype was found many times. The J gene is TRBJ2-1, the V gene TRBV7-2; D not resolved. Germline loops: CDR1 SGHTA, CDR2 FQGNSA. The V end lost 8 bases, the J end lost 5 bases, and 16 bases lay between the germline ends. This CDR3 contains 14 residues. In DNA form, the CDR3 reads TGTGCCAGCCAATACGACCCTTCGAACAATGAGCAGTTCTTC. It yields the protein CASQYDPSNNEQFF. The complete variable domain, with remaining parts taken from reference TRBV7-2 and TRBJ2-1, reads GAGVSQSPSNKVTEKGKDVELRCDPISGHTALYWYRQSLGQGLEFLIYFQGNSAPDKSGLPSDRFSAERTGGSVSTLTIQRTQQEDSAVYLCASQYDPSNNEQFFGPGTRLTVL.

This sequence joins TRBV4-2 and TRBJ1-1; the D gene is possibly TRBD1 (6 bases). V lost 4 bases and J lost 5, with 17 bases in between. Germline CDR1 LGHNA, CDR2 YNFKEQ. The CDR3 contains 15 residues. The CDR3 DNA follows: TGTGCCAGCAGCCCAGGTGCAGGGGTTGGGACTGAAGCTTTCTTT. Translating it yields CASSPGAGVGTEAFF.

The rearrangement links TRBV27 to TRBJ1-1, with a tentative D call TRBD1 (5 bases). The CDR3 is 15 residues long. The V gene's germline CDR1 is MNHEY and CDR2 SMNVEV (reference sequence). The V end was cut by 0 bases, the J end by 4 bases, with 12 bases between. The CDR3: CASSLSPRQITEAFF. Written as DNA, the CDR3 is TGTGCCAGCAGTTTATCCCCTAGACAGATCACTGAAGCTTTCTTT.

This clonotype has a handful of counts. The chain recombines TRBV20-1 with TRBJ2-5; 9 bases are a match to TRBD2. The CDR3 spans 15 residues. Per germline, CDR1 DFQATT and CDR2 SNEGSKA (reference sequence). With 0 bases clipped from V and 4 bases from J, the junction kept 6 bases outside the gene matches. CDR3 region: CSARERTSGRETQYF. The DNA of the CDR3 is TGCAGTGCTAGAGAACGTACTAGCGGGCGAGAGACCCAGTACTTC.

This clonotype was seen only once. The V and J genes are TRBV12-3 or TRBV12-4 and TRBJ2-7; 12 positions agree with TRBD2. Trimming cost V 1 base and J 2 bases; bases outside gene matches: 9. The CDR3 contains 18 residues. CDR3 protein: CASSLGLAGGRSTYEQYF. DNA for the CDR3: TGTGCCAGCAGTTTAGGTCTAGCGGGGGGGAGAAGCACCTACGAGCAGTACTTC.

The V call is TRBV28, the J call TRBJ1-2; weak D call: TRBD1 (5 bases). This CDR3 contains 13 residues. Trimming left V 11 bases short and J 4 bases short, with 17 bases between. Germline V gene data show CDR1 as MDHEN and CDR2 as SYDVKM. CDR3 protein: CAAGQGLPYGYTF. The DNA for the CDR3 is TGTGCCGCCGGGCAGGGACTCCCCTATGGCTACACCTTC.

This clonotype came up many times. V gene TRBV29-1 combines with J gene TRBJ1-1, with D tentatively TRBD1 (5 bases). The V end lost 4 bases, the J end lost 7 bases, and 13 bases lay between the germline ends. The germline CDR1 and CDR2 sequences are SQVTM and ANQGSEA. The length of the CDR3 is 12 residues. The CDR3 DNA reads as TGCAGCGTTGTGACAGTCAAGCTTGAAGCTTTCTTT. This translates into CSVVTVKLEAFF.

This clonotype was counted between two and nine times. This rearrangement joins TRBV10-3 to TRBJ1-1; no firm D call. V was shortened by 2 bases and J by 0 bases, with 7 bases between the two germline ends. Germline CDR1 reads ENHRY; CDR2 reads SYGVKD. This CDR3 spans 14 amino acids. This CDR3 reads CAISEQSMNTEAFF. CDR3 nucleotides: TGTGCCATCAGTGAGCAGAGCATGAACACTGAAGCTTTCTTT.

This chain joins TRBV15 and TRBJ1-6; 10 nucleotides align to TRBD1. The junction had 6 bases not matched to a gene; V was cut back by 3 bases and J by 7 bases. The CDR3 spans 16 residues. Germline V gives CDR1 LNHNV, CDR2 YYDKDF (reference sequence). The CDR3 bases are TGTGCCACCAGCAGGTCCCGGACAGGGGGAAATTCACCCCTCCACTTT. Residues: CATSRSRTGGNSPLHF.

The chain has TRBV20-1 and TRBJ1-2; 9 bases line up with TRBD1. The germline V gene encodes CDR1 DFQATT and CDR2 SNEGSKA (reference sequence). Losses at the gene ends were 3 bases for V and 4 bases for J; bases not matched to a gene: 6. The CDR3 covers 14 residues. CDR3: CSASAHRGPYGYTF. CDR3 DNA: TGCAGTGCTAGCGCACACAGGGGGCCCTATGGCTACACCTTC.

The J gene is TRBJ2-5, the V gene TRBV10-3; 8 nucleotides align to TRBD2. This CDR3 is built from 15 residues. V was pared by 4 bases and J by 4 bases, with 8 bases of the junction left unmatched. In germline, CDR1 is ENHRY, CDR2 SYGVKD. The CDR3 nucleotides read TGTGCCATCAGTGGAACCGGGGGGGAGATAGAGACCCAGTACTTC. Encoded protein: CAISGTGGEIETQYF.

V usage is TRBV6-5 and J usage is TRBJ2-1; D is perhaps TRBD1 or TRBD2 (5 bases each). CDR1 and CDR2 from the germline V gene are MNHEY and SVGAGI. CDR3 length equals 13 residues. V gave up 0 bases and J gave up 9 bases, with 9 bases separating them. The CDR3 DNA is TGTGCCAGCAGTTACTCGGGGGTAGGTGAGCAGTTCTTC. It encodes CASSYSGVGEQFF.

This clonotype was observed a few times. The rearrangement uses TRBV11-2 and TRBJ2-7, with a tentative D call TRBD1 (6 bases). V was trimmed by 4 bases and J by 3 bases, leaving 13 bases between them. The CDR3 spans 14 residues. The germline V gene has CDR1 SGHAT and CDR2 FQNNGV. CDR3 DNA: TGTGCCAGCAGCTCTTACAGGGTTGGCTACGAGCAGTACTTC. Protein product: CASSSYRVGYEQYF.

This clonotype has ten or more counts. This chain connects TRBV5-1 to TRBJ1-5; a weak D match, TRBD1 (6 bases). The CDR3 runs 15 residues. In germline, CDR1 is SGHRS, CDR2 YFSETQ. V was cut by 4 bases and J by 6 bases, with 17 bases left in between. For the CDR3, the DNA is TGCGCCAGCAGCCCAGAGTCAGGGGCGACTCAGCCCCAGCATTTT. Its translation: CASSPESGATQPQHF.

In its sample, this clonotype was seen many times. The chain has TRBV28 and TRBJ2-7; the D is unclear. Germline V gene sequence: CDR1 MDHEN, CDR2 SYDVKM. CDR3 size: 14 residues. With 1 base removed from V and 2 bases from J, the gap between germline ends came to 9 bases. CDR3 amino acids: CASSLYPGPYEQYF. CDR3 DNA sequence: TGTGCCAGCAGTTTATATCCAGGTCCCTACGAGCAGTACTTC.

The chain couples TRBV7-2 to TRBJ2-1; no reliable D call. The V and J ends lost 5 bases and 6 bases respectively, with 14 bases between them. The CDR3 has 14 residues. The germline gives CDR1 SGHTA, CDR2 FQGNSA. CDR3 sequence reads: CASSAYRPSNEQFF. CDR3 DNA: TGTGCCAGCAGCGCATACCGGCCGTCCAATGAGCAGTTCTTC.